The T cell receptor beta chain described here comes from a study of regulatory T cells in long-lasting Graves disease. Study in general: With positive TSH receptor antibodies and over 5 years of antithyroid drugs, Graves' disease was considered persistent.

The authors built TCR beta libraries using iRepertoire HTBI primers and Arm-PCR of CDR3 regions. TCRdb called the multiplex PCR reads again in MiXCR, with one record for every CDR3 protein. This sample has some 470,000 distinct CDR3 sequences; about 22% occur once, and the top ten carry around 7%. The time point is: persistent/refractory GD, antithyroid drugs over 5 years with positive TRAb. RNA isolated from PBMCs was used to make the TCR library. The ends lost 6 bases at V and 6 bases at J; junction bases unmatched: 16. The germline CDR1 and CDR2 sequences are DFQATT and SNEGSKA (reference sequence). This CDR3 has 16 residues.

The sequence came from a female donor with Graves disease. The material sequenced was peripheral blood mononuclear cells (PBMCs), taken when the disease was refractory, from a patient treated with antithyroid drugs. The gene calls are TRBV20-1 and TRBJ1-5, with 8 nucleotides matching TRBD1. Written as DNA, the CDR3 is TGCAGTGCCATCGACAGGGGACGTGATCCCCGTCAGCCCCAGCATTTT. It specifies CSAIDRGRDPRQPQHF.